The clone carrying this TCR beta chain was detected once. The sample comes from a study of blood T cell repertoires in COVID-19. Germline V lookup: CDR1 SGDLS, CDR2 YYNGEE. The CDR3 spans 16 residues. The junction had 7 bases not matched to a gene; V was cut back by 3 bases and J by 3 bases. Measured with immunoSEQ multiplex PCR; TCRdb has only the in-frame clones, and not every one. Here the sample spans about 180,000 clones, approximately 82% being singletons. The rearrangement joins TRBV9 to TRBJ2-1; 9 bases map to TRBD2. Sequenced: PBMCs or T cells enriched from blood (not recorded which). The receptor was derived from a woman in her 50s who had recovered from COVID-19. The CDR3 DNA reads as TGTGCCAGCAGCGCCGCCGCTAGCGGGATCTACAATGAGCAGTTCTTC. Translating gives CASSAAASGIYNEQFF. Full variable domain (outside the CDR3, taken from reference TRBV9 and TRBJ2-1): DSGVTQTPKHLITATGQRVTLRCSPRSGDLSVYWYQQSLDQGLQFLIQYYNGEERAKGNILERFSAQQFPDLHSELNLSSLELGDSALYFCASSAAASGIYNEQFFGPGTRLTVL.